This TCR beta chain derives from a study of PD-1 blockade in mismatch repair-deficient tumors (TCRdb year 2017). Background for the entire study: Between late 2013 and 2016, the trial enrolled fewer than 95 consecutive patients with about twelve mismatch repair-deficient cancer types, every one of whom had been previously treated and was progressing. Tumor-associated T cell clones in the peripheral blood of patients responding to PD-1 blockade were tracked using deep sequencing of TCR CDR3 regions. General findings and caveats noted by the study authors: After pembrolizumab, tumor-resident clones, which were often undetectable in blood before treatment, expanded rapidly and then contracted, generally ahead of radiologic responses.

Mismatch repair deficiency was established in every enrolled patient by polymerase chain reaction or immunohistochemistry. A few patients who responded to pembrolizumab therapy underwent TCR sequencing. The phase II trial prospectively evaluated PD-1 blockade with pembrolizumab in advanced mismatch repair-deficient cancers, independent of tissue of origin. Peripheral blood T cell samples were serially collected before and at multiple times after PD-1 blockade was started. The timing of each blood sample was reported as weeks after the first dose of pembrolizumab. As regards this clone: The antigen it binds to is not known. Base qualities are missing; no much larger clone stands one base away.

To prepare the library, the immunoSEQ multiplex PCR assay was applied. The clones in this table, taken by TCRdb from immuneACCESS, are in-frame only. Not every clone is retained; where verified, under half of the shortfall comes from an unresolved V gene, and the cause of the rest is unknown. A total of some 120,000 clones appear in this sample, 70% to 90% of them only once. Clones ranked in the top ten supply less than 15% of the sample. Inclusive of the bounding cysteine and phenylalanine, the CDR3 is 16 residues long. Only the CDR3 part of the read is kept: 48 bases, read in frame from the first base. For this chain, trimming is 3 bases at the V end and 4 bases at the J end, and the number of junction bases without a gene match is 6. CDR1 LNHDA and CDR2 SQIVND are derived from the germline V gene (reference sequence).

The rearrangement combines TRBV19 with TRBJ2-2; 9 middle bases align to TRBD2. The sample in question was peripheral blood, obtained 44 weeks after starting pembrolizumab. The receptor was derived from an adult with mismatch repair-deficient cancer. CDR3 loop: CASSMRTSEGTGELFF. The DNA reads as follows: TGTGCCAGTAGTATGAGGACTAGCGAAGGCACCGGGGAGCTGTTTTTT.